This TCR beta chain derives from a study of blood T cell repertoires in COVID-19. With 7 bases removed from V and 4 bases from J, the gap between germline ends came to 11 bases. CDR3 length: 13 residues. Looked up from germline, CDR1 is LNHDA and CDR2 is SQIVND (reference sequence). Produced via immunoSEQ multiplex PCR; TCRdb's table is partial and in-frame only. The data hold about 130,000 clones, with around 89% observed a single time. This sequence joins TRBV19 and TRBJ1-3; tentative D call: TRBD1 (5 bases). The receptor was isolated from a man between 45 and 60 years old with acute or convalescent COVID-19. The sample comprised peripheral blood. The CDR3 region is CASTSNRGNTIYF. DNA for the CDR3: TGTGCCAGTACCTCGAACAGGGGAAACACCATATATTTT.